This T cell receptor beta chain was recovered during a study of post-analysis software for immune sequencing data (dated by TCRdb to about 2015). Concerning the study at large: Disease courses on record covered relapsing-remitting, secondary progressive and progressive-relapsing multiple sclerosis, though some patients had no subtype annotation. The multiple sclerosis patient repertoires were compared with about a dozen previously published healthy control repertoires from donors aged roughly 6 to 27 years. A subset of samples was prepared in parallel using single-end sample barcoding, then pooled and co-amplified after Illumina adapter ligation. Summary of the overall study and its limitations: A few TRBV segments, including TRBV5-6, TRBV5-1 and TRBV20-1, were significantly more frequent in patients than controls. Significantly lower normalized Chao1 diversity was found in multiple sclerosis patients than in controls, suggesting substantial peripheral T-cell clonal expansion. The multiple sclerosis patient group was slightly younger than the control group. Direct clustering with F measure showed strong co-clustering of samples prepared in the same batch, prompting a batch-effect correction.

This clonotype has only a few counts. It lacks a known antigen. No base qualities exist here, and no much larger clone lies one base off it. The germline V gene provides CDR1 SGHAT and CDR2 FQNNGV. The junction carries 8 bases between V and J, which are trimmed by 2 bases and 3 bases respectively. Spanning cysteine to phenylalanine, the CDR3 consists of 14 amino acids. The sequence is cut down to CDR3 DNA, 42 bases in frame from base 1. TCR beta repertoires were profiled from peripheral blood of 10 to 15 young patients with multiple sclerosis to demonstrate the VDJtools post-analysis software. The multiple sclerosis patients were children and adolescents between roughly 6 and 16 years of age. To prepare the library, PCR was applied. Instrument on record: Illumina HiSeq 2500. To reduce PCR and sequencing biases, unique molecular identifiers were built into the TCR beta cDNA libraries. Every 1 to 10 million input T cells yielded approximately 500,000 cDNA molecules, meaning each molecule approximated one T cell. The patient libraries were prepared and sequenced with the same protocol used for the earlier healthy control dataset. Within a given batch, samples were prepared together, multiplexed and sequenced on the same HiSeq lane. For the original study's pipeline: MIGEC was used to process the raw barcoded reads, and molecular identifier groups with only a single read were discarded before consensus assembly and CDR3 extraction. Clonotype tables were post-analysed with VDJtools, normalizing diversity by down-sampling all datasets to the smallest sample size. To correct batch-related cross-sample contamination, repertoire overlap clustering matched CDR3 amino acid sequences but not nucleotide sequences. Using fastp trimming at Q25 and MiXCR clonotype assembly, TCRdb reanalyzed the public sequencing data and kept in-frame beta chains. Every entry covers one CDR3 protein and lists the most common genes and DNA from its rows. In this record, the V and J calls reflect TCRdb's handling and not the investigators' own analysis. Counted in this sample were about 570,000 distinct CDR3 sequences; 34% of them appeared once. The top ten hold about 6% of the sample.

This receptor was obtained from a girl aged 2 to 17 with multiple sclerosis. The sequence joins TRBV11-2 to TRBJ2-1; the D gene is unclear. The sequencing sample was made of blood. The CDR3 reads CASSLTRFYNEQFF. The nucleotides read TGTGCCAGCAGCTTAACGCGGTTCTACAATGAGCAGTTCTTC.